This TCR beta chain appears in the sequencing data of a study of blood T cells in healthy people across ages. This clonotype has only a few counts. What it binds is unknown. Overall study results and limits: Diversity was higher, and naive CD4+ cells more numerous, in long-lived donors than in aged donors. A roughly linear age-dependent decrease characterized TCR beta diversity per million T cells.

Combining a sample-barcoded 5' primer with a J-beta primer mix, a second PCR ran for roughly 7 to 11 cycles. In TCRdb, the 5' RACE reads were re-called with MiXCR into one record per CDR3 protein. The data contain hundreds of thousands of distinct CDR3 sequences, more than 55% of them singletons. Healthy Caucasians from Russia aged roughly 6 to 90 served as donors. V lost 2 bases and J lost 2, with 9 bases in between. CDR1 is SNHLY, CDR2 FYNNEI, per germline. The CDR3 consists of 14 residues. The sequenced sample was blood. This TCR was recovered from a man aged 35-49 years in good health. The chain combines TRBV2 with TRBJ2-5, with D perhaps matching TRBD1 (5 bases). CDR3 nucleotides: TGTGCCAGCAGTGAACAGGGCGGACAAGAGACCCAGTACTTC. It specifies CASSEQGGQETQYF.